These T cell receptor beta chains were read from a single sample in a study of identical twins. TCRdb called the 5' RACE reads again in MiXCR, with one record for every CDR3 protein. The table includes 400,000 to 550,000 distinct CDR3 sequences, 13% to 15% detected once. These data were also filed under a second study, of yellow fever vaccine responses in identical twins.

The sequenced material came from CD4+ T cells sorted from blood. The receptor set was obtained from a young woman in good health. The CDR3 runs from the conserved cysteine through the conserved F or W. The D gene is left open where the match is weak. Only part of the rows carry a size: once, few, many, or a class if the clone is expanded.

CDR3 DNA,CDR3 protein,V gene,J gene,clone size,D gene
TGTGCCACCAGTGACCCCTTATGGCCGACCGGGGAGCTGTTTTTT,CATSDPLWPTGELFF,TRBV24-1,TRBJ2-2,few,-
TGTGCCAGCAGCTCTCTGGACAGATCAGATGGCTACACCTTC,CASSSLDRSDGYTF,TRBV3-1,TRBJ1-2,-,-
TGTGCCAGCAGCTTGATGGAGGGTTACTACGAGCAGTACTTC,CASSLMEGYYEQYF,TRBV5-5,TRBJ2-7,few,-
TGTGCCAGCAGTTATGGTCTGTGGGCCGACGAGCAGTACTTC,CASSYGLWADEQYF,TRBV6-5,TRBJ2-7,-,-
TGCAGCGTTGGGAATTACGAGCAGTACTTC,CSVGNYEQYF,TRBV29-1,TRBJ2-7,many,-
TGTGCCACCAGCACCACTTATAGCACCGGGGAGCTGTTTTTT,CATSTTYSTGELFF,TRBV15,TRBJ2-2,few,-
TGTGCCACCAGCAGAGAAATGACAGGGTTCGCCGGGGAGCTGTTTTTT,CATSREMTGFAGELFF,TRBV15,TRBJ2-2,few,TRBD1
TGTGCCAGCAAATCCGACTCTGGGGCCAACGTCCTGACTTTC,CASKSDSGANVLTF,TRBV25-1,TRBJ2-6,many,-
TGTGCCAGCAGCACCGGGAAGAACACCGGGGAGCTGTTTTTT,CASSTGKNTGELFF,TRBV12-3/TRBV12-4,TRBJ2-2,many,-
TGTGCCAGCTGTTCACTAGCGGGTGAAGAGACCCAGTACTTC,CASCSLAGEETQYF,TRBV6-2/TRBV6-3,TRBJ2-5,-,TRBD2
TGTGCCAGCAGCTTCAGCCCCGGGGATGAGCAGTTCTTC,CASSFSPGDEQFF,TRBV11-3,TRBJ2-1,few,-
TGTGCCAGCAGTTTATACCTTGCCAAGAGCGGGAGTCATGAGCAGTTCTTC,CASSLYLAKSGSHEQFF,TRBV27,TRBJ2-1,-,TRBD2
TGTGCCAGCAGCTGGGGGTCCCGAACCTACGAGCAGTACTTC,CASSWGSRTYEQYF,TRBV5-5,TRBJ2-7,-,-
TGTGCCAGCAGTCTCGGCGGGCTATTCCAAGAGACCCAGTACTTC,CASSLGGLFQETQYF,TRBV27,TRBJ2-5,few,-